This T cell receptor beta chain was found in a study of cytomegalovirus exposure and HLA in healthy donors. CDR3 size: 16 residues. V was trimmed by 5 bases and J by 6 bases, leaving 23 bases between them. From germline, CDR1 is MDHEN and CDR2 SYDVKM. Study-wide findings and caveats: Being indistinguishable, some V segments were excluded, TRBV6-2 and TRBV6-3 among them. Sequencing likely caused a cluster of highly shared sequence variants. Upon later analysis, TCR association rates were observed to vary by HLA locus, being highest for DRB1 and lowest for HLA-C.

Primers included in the PCR were 60 Vbeta and 13 Jbeta primers. The repertoire was sequenced with immunoSEQ multiplex PCR; TCRdb's copy has only in-frame clones and lacks some. The table has roughly 150,000 clones, 80% seen once. Of note for this clone: Its antigen is unidentified.

The TCR sequence derives from a woman aged 40 to 50 in good health and CMV-seronegative. The V gene is TRBV28, the J gene TRBJ2-7; possibly TRBD1 for D (6 bases). The sample was PBMCs. CDR3 coding DNA: TGTGCCAGCAGTGGCAAGGGCAACAGGGCCCAATTCGAGCAGTACTTC. Protein: CASSGKGNRAQFEQYF.